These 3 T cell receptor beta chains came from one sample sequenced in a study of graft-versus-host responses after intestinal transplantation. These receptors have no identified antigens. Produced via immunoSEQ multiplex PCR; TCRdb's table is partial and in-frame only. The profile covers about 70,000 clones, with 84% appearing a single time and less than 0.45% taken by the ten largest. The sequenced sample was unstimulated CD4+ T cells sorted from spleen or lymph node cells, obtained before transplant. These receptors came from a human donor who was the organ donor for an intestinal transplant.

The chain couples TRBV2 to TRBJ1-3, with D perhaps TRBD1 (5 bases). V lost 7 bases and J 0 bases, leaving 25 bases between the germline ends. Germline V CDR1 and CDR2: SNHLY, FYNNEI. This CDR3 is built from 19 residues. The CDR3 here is CASKGFGRVGERSGNTIYF. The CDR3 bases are TGTGCCAGCAAGGGGTTTGGCAGGGTCGGTGAACGCTCTGGAAACACCATATATTTT. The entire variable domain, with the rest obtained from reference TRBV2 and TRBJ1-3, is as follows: EPEVTQTPSHQVTQMGQEVILRCVPISNHLYFYWYRQILGQKVEFLVSFYNNEISEKSEIFDDQFSVERPDGSNFTLKIRSTKLEDSAMYFCASKGFGRVGERSGNTIYFGEGSWLTVV.

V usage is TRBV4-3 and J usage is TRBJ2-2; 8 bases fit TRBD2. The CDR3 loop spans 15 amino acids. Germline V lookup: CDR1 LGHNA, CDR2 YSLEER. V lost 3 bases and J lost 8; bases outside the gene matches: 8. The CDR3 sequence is CASSQGLVFAGELFF. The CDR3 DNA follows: TGCGCCAGCAGCCAGGGACTAGTCTTTGCTGGGGAGCTGTTTTTT.

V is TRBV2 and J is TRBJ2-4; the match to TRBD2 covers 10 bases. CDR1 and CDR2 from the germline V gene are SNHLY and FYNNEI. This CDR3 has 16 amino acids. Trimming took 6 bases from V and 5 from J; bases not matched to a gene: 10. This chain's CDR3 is CASSPLTSGYENIQYF. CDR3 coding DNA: TGTGCCAGCAGCCCACTGACTAGCGGGTATGAAAACATTCAGTACTTC.